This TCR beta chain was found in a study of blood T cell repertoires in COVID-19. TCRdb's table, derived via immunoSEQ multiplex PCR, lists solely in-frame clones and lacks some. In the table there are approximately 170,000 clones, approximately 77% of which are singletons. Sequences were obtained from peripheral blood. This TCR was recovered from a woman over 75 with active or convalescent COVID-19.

In DNA, the CDR3 is TGCGCCAGCAGCTCTCAGGGGGCCACTGAAGCTTTCTTT. Translated: CASSSQGATEAFF. The chain recombines TRBV5-1 with TRBJ1-1, with 8 bases fitting TRBD1. Germline CDR1 SGHRS, CDR2 YFSETQ. Trimming took 3 bases from V and 4 from J; bases not matched to a gene: 2. This CDR3 comprises 13 residues.